Sequencing of this TCR beta chain was carried out in a study of cytomegalovirus exposure and HLA in healthy donors. Findings and caveats of the study: Within the data, a cluster of highly shared sequence variants was likely a sequencing artifact. TRBV6-2, TRBV6-3 and some other V segments were excluded as indistinguishable.

The PCR used 60 Vbeta and 13 Jbeta primers. Assay: immunoSEQ multiplex PCR; the TCRdb copy retains only in-frame clones and omits some. The sample contains about 190,000 clones, roughly four fifths of which appear only once. In the case of this clone: The antigen remains undetermined.

Germline V gene lookup returns CDR1 MGHDK and CDR2 SYGVNS. The CDR3 runs to 12 residues. Trimming took 4 bases from V and 11 from J, leaving 14 bases between them. J is TRBJ1-1 and V is TRBV25-1; unclear D gene. The TCR sequence derives from a woman aged 30 to 39 in good health and CMV-seropositive. The specimen was PBMCs. The CDR3 reads CASSVILGSAFF. The CDR3 bases are TGTGCCAGCAGTGTAATTTTGGGGAGCGCTTTCTTT.